The rows below give T cell receptor beta chains drawn from one sample of a study of human thymus T cells. TCRdb's copy holds only in-frame clones and misses some; the assay was immunoSEQ multiplex PCR. This table has some 120,000 clones, 90% to 95% appearing once. The source material was thymus tissue. Every receptor here comes from a boy under two years old with a congenital heart defect but otherwise immunologically healthy. Both conserved end residues are part of each CDR3. The D gene is left open where the match is weak. A clone size is listed for some rows: how often the clone was seen (once, few, many), or a class if it is expanded.

D	size	V	J	DNA	CDR3
TRBD1	few	TRBV5-4	TRBJ2-7	TGTGCCAGCATTACCCCGACAGGGCCACCCTACGAGCAGTACTTC	CASITPTGPPYEQYF
.	once	TRBV5-8	TRBJ2-3	TGTGCCCCGGCGGGGGACAGCAAGTGTTCATCTAGCACAGATACGCAGTATTTT	CAPAGDSKCSSSTDTQYF
TRBD1	.	TRBV11-2	TRBJ2-7	TGTGCCAGCAGCTTTGCTTCCAGGGGGACGGGCGAGCAGTACTTC	CASSFASRGTGEQYF
.	.	TRBV11-1	TRBJ1-1	TGTGCCAGCAGCTCCGCCCCCGGTGAAGCTTTCTTT	CASSSAPGEAFF
.	once	TRBV6-1	TRBJ1-3	TGTGCCAGCAGCGGGGACATTTACTCTGGAAACACCATATATTTT	CASSGDIYSGNTIYF
TRBD1	.	TRBV4-3	TRBJ1-1	TGCGCCAGCAGCCAAGAGGGCCGGGACAGGGGATGGAAAGGGACTGAAGCTTTCTTT	CASSQEGRDRGWKGTEAFF
TRBD2	.	TRBV19	TRBJ2-1	TGTGCCAGTACCATGGGACTAGCGGGGGAATTGCATGAGCAGTTCTTC	CASTMGLAGELHEQFF
TRBD2	.	TRBV6-5	TRBJ2-1	TGTGCCAGCAGCCCTCTTCTAGCGGGTGAGCAGTTCTTC	CASSPLLAGEQFF
.	.	TRBV5-4	TRBJ2-2	TGTGCCAGCAGCTTGGAACTCTCCAAAAACAAAACCGGGGAGCTGTTTTTT	CASSLELSKNKTGELFF
.	.	TRBV7-2	TRBJ1-2	TGTGCCAGCAGCAGGGGAGACGGATATGGCTACACCTTC	CASSRGDGYGYTF
TRBD2	.	TRBV4-2	TRBJ2-3	TGTGCCAGCAGCCAAGAACTAGCGGGCACAGATACGCAGTATTTT	CASSQELAGTDTQYF
.	.	TRBV20-1	TRBJ2-2	TGCAGTGCTATCCCCGGGGAGCTGTTTTTT	CSAIPGELFF
.	.	TRBV5-8	TRBJ1-6	TGTGCCAGCAGCTTGGAGCTGAAAAATTCACCCCTCCACTTT	CASSLELKNSPLHF
.	.	TRBV4-3	TRBJ1-5	TGCGCCAGCAGCAGCCAAGCTGGGGGGGAGGCGCCCCAGCATTTT	CASSSQAGGEAPQHF
.	.	TRBV7-2	TRBJ2-2	TGTGCCAGCAGCACCCCGACAGGTTACACCGGGGAGCTGTTTTTT	CASSTPTGYTGELFF
.	.	TRBV5-4	TRBJ1-2	TGTGCCAGCAGCTTGCCGGGGCGGAGTGGCTATGGCTACACCTTC	CASSLPGRSGYGYTF
.	.	TRBV28	TRBJ2-5	TGTGCCAGCAGTTTAAACCCGAGGACAGAAGAGACCCAGTACTTC	CASSLNPRTEETQYF
.	.	TRBV4-1	TRBJ1-5	TGCGCCAGCAGCACTCAGACGGGGTACAATCAGCCCCAGCATTTT	CASSTQTGYNQPQHF
.	.	TRBV7-8	TRBJ1-2	TGTGCCAGCAGCTTAGCGGCCAAGGGTGGCTATGGCTACACCTTC	CASSLAAKGGYGYTF
.	.	TRBV7-2	TRBJ2-1	TGTGCCAGCTCACAGACGTCCGAGGGGGATGAGCAGTTCTTC	CASSQTSEGDEQFF
.	.	TRBV5-4	TRBJ2-2	TGTGCCAGCAGCGGACTGGAGGGAGTCGGGGAGCTGTTTTTT	CASSGLEGVGELFF
.	.	TRBV27	TRBJ1-4	TGTGCCAGCAGGGGGACGGGACTTAATGAAAAACTGTTTTTT	CASRGTGLNEKLFF
TRBD1	few	TRBV9	TRBJ2-5	TGTGCCAGCAGCCAGGGACAGGGGGCGGGGGAGACCCAGTACTTC	CASSQGQGAGETQYF
TRBD2	.	TRBV2	TRBJ2-5	TGTGCCAGCAGTACAGATGGGGGGAGCGGGGACCAAGAGACCCAGTACTTC	CASSTDGGSGDQETQYF
.	once	TRBV28	TRBJ2-2	TGTGCCAGCAGTCCCGTCGGATCCGGGGAGCTGTTTTTT	CASSPVGSGELFF